This TCR beta chain was sequenced for a study of identical twins. V lost 0 bases and J lost 3, with 6 bases in between. This CDR3 region has 13 residues. Per germline, CDR1 DFQATT and CDR2 SNEGSKA (reference sequence). Broader study findings: Insertions were fewer in abundant cord blood beta clonotypes, whereas memory repertoires showed none of this pattern.

Addition of a universal primer site occurred through template switching, and cDNA carried unique molecular identifiers. TCRdb re-called the 5' RACE reads through MiXCR, storing one row per CDR3 protein. The profile shows over 200,000 distinct CDR3 sequences, approximately 5.9% of them singletons. As for this clonotype: What it binds is unknown.

This same sample was also taken into another study, of T cells expressing NK-cell markers.

Specimen: CD8+ T cells sorted from blood. The TCR sequence derives from a woman aged 18-35 years in good health. The chain uses TRBV20-1 and TRBJ2-1; unclear D gene. The CDR3 DNA sequence: TGCAGTGCTAGAGATCAGGTCTACAATGAGCAGTTCTTC. This sequence encodes CSARDQVYNEQFF.